Detailed here is one TCR beta chain. The count of this clone is one. Its specific antigen is unknown. No much larger clone is present one base from it, and per-base qualities are unavailable. Amplification and barcoding of TCRbeta CDR3 regions were carried out by two-step multiplex PCR on the immunoSEQ human TCRbeta survey platform. Libraries were sequenced on Illumina instruments, and IgH from the same samples was sequenced in parallel. The authors processed their data as follows. To remove PCR and sequencing errors, raw reads were filtered against IMGT V, D, J definitions and grouped with a nearest-neighbor algorithm. Clones were defined by identical nucleotide sequence; differential abundance between tissues used per-clone Fisher exact tests with pFDR threshold p<0.01. A minimum inclusion filter of 10 in either sample excluded clones with frequencies too low for statistical inference. Pairwise clonal comparisons used the immunoSEQ Analyzer, and gene family usage was assessed with IMGT tools. As stored in TCRdb, this immuneACCESS dataset retains in-frame rearrangements with V and J assigned. A fraction of the clones does not appear; measured against another copy, unresolved V genes explain less than half of the discrepancy, and the remainder lacks a known reason. V and J calls and clone size follow that table, whereas D and trimming were derived from the DNA. For this sample there are around 100,000 clones; approximately 79% appear just once. The ten largest clones represent less than 2.5% of the sample.

Genomic DNA from frozen pancreas tissue was processed for repertoire sequencing. The DNeasy Blood and Tissue Kit was used to extract roughly 1.9-3.1 ug of genomic DNA from either umbilical cord blood or frozen pancreas. This sample was taken from a study of fetal regulatory T cell absence and autoimmunity (dated 2017 in TCRdb). Describing the broader study: Autoimmunity of the exocrine pancreas was seen in the IPEX patients even though clinical diabetes was absent.

Summary of the overall study and its limitations: Cord blood and pancreas had broadly similar TRB gene family usage, which resembled published neonatal and adult repertoires. The TCR compartment showed significant oligoclonal enrichment in pancreas versus cord blood, with some top clones over 90-fold enriched. The oligoclonal enrichment was interpreted as support for antigen-driven autoimmunity occurring in the pancreas before birth in IPEX syndrome.

The CDR1 and CDR2 encoded by the germline V gene (reference sequence) are PRHDT and FYEKMQ. The CDR3 has 15 amino acids, counting the end cysteine and phenylalanine. Only the CDR3 part of the read is kept: 45 bases, read in frame from the first base. The germline V end is reduced by 2 bases and the J end by 7 bases; junction bases left unmatched: 6. The TCR sequence derives from a male donor with IPEX syndrome. Sample: pancreas tissue. Recombination joined TRBV13 with TRBJ2-7, with 12 bases matching TRBD2. In nucleotides, the sequence is TGTGCCAGCAGCTTACACGGGACTAGCGGGTTTGAGCAGTACTTC. Protein translation: CASSLHGTSGFEQYF.